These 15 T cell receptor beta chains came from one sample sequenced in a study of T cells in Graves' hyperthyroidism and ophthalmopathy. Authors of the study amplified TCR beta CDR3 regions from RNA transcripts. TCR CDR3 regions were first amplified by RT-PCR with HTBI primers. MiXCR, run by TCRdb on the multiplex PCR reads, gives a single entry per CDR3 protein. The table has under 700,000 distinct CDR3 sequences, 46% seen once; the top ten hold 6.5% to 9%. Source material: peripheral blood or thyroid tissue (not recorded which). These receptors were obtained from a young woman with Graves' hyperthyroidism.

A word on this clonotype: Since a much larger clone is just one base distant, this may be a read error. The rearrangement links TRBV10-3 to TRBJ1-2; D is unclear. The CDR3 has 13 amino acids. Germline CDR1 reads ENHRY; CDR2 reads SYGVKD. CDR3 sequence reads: CAISESETYGHTF. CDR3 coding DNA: TGTGCCATCAGTGAGTCGGAGACCTATGGCCACACCTTC.

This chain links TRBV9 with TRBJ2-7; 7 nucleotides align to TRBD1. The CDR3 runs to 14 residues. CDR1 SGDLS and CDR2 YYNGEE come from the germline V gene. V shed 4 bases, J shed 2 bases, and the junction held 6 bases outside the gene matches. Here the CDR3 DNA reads TGTGCCAGCAGCATGACGGGACAGCCCTACGAGCAGTACTTC. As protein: CASSMTGQPYEQYF.

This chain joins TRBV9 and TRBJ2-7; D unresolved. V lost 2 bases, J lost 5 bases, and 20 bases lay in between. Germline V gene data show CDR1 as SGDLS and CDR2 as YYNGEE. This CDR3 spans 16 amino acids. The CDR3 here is CASSVSPSNLANEQYF. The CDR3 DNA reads TGTGCCAGCAGCGTCAGCCCCTCGAACTTGGCGAACGAGCAGTACTTC.

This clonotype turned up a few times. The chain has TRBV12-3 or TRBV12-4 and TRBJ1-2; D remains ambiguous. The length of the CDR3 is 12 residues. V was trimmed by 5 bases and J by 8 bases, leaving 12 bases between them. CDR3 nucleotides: TGTGCCAGCAGTCCCGGGGTAGGCGGCTACACCTTC. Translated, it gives CASSPGVGGYTF.

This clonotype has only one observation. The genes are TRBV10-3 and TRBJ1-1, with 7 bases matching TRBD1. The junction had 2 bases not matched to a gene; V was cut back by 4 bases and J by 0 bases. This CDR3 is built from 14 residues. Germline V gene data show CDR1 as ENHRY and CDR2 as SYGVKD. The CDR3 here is CAISVGTVNTEAFF. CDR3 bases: TGTGCCATCAGTGTCGGGACAGTGAACACTGAAGCTTTCTTT.

The CDR3 sequence is CASSEWGGRGEKLFF. Here the CDR3 DNA reads TGTGCCAGCAGTGAATGGGGGGGTCGGGGAGAAAAACTGTTTTTT. The rearrangement links TRBV25-1 to TRBJ1-4; D is perhaps TRBD1 (5 bases). Germline values: CDR1 MGHDK, CDR2 SYGVNS. The CDR3 has 15 amino acids. With 1 base removed from V and 8 bases from J, the gap between germline ends came to 14 bases.

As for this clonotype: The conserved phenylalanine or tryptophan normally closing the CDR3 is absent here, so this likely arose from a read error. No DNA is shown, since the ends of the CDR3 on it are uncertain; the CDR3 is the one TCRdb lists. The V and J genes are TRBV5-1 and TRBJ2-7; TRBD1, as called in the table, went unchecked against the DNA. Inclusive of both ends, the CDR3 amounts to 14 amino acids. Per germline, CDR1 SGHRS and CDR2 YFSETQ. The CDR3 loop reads CASSLRGFRLADYY.

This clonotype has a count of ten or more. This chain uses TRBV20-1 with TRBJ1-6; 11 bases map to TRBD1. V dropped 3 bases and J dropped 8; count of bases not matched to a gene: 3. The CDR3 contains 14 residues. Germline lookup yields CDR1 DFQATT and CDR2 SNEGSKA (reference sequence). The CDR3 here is CSARGDRGDSPLHF. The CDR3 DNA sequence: TGCAGTGCTAGGGGGGACAGGGGGGATTCACCCCTCCACTTT.

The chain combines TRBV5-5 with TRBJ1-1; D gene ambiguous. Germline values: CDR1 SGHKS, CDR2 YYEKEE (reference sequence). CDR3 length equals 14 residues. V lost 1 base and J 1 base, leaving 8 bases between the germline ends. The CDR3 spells CASSLNVANTEAFF. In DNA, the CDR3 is TGTGCCAGCAGCTTGAATGTAGCGAACACTGAAGCTTTCTTT.

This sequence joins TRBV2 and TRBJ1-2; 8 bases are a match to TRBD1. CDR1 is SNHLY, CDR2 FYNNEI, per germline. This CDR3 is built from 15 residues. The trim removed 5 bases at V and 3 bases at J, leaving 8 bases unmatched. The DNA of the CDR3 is TGTGCCAGCAGTTACTCGGCAGGGGGCTACTATGGCTACACCTTC. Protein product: CASSYSAGGYYGYTF. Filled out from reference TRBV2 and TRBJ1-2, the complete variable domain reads EPEVTQTPSHQVTQMGQEVILRCVPISNHLYFYWYRQILGQKVEFLVSFYNNEISEKSEIFDDQFSVERPDGSNFTLKIRSTKLEDSAMYFCASSYSAGGYYGYTFGSGTRLTVV.

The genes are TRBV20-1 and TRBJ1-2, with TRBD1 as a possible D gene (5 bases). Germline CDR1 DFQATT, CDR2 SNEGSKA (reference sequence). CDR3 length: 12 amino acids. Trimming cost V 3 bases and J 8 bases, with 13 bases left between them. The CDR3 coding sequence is TGCAGTGCTAGTGGGGGGAGGCAGGGCTACACCTTC. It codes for CSASGGRQGYTF.

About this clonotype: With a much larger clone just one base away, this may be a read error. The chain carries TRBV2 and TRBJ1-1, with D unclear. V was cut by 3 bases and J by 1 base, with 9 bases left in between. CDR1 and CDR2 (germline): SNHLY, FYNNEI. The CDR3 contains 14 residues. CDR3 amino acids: CASSDVTGNTEAFF. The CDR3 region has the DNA TGTGCCAGCAGTGACGTGACGGGGAACACTGAAGCTTTCTTT.

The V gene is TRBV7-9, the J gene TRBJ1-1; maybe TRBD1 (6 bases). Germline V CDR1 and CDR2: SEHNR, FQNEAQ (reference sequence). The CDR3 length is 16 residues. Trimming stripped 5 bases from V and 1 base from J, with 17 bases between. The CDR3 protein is CASSPGHSDENTEAFF. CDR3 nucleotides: TGTGCCAGCAGCCCGGGACATTCGGACGAGAACACTGAAGCTTTCTTT.

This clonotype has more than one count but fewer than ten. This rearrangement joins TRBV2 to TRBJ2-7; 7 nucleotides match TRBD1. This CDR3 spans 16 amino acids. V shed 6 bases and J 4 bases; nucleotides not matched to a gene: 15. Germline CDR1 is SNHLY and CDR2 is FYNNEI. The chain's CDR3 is CASRKAVRQGLYEQYF. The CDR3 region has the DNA TGTGCCAGCAGAAAGGCGGTGAGACAGGGATTGTACGAGCAGTACTTC. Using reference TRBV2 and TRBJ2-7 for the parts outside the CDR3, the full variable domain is EPEVTQTPSHQVTQMGQEVILRCVPISNHLYFYWYRQILGQKVEFLVSFYNNEISEKSEIFDDQFSVERPDGSNFTLKIRSTKLEDSAMYFCASRKAVRQGLYEQYFGPGTRLTVT.

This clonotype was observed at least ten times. The CDR3 region is CASSLDRGGEQYF. CDR3 DNA: TGTGCCAGCAGCCTTGACAGGGGAGGCGAGCAGTACTTC. The V and J genes are TRBV7-2 and TRBJ2-7; 8 bases agree with TRBD1. Looked up from germline, CDR1 is SGHTA and CDR2 is FQGNSA. The CDR3 sequence is 13 residues long. The V gene end was trimmed by 5 bases and the J gene end by 6 bases; junction bases not matched to a gene: 6. Filled out from reference TRBV7-2 and TRBJ2-7, the complete variable domain reads GAGVSQSPSNKVTEKGKDVELRCDPISGHTALYWYRQSLGQGLEFLIYFQGNSAPDKSGLPSDRFSAERTGGSVSTLTIQRTQQEDSAVYLCASSLDRGGEQYFGPGTRLTVT.